The 4 T cell receptor beta chains listed next were all sequenced from one sample in a study of T-cell memory formation after mild COVID-19. A single record per CDR3 protein comes from TCRdb applying MiXCR to the 5' RACE reads. In the table there are about 280,000 distinct CDR3 sequences, around 8% of which are singletons. The source material was PBMCs or a T cell subset sorted from them (not recorded which). All receptors come from a man aged 18 to 29 who had mild COVID-19 (a few samples of this study predate the infection). Cell type and time point are not known.

In its sample, this clonotype was seen a few times. The genes are TRBV11-2 and TRBJ2-3; 9 nucleotides align to TRBD1. The germline CDR1 and CDR2 sequences are SGHAT and FQNNGV. J lost 7 bases, V lost 3 bases, and 8 bases had no gene match. The CDR3 runs 15 residues. CDR3 protein: CASSFPGQGPYTQYF. DNA of the CDR3: TGTGCCAGCAGCTTCCCAGGACAGGGGCCATATACGCAGTATTTT.

This clonotype was seen more than once but under ten times. This rearrangement joins TRBV2 to TRBJ1-5; TRBD1 might be the D (5 bases). The germline V and J ends were trimmed by 6 bases and 7 bases, with 16 bases remaining between them. The V gene's germline CDR1 is SNHLY and CDR2 FYNNEI. This CDR3 spans 14 amino acids. CDR3: CASSVGEFDQPQHF. Written as DNA, the CDR3 is TGTGCCAGCAGCGTAGGGGAGTTTGACCAGCCCCAGCATTTT.

CDR3 region: CASSLDAGYDYGYTF. CDR3 DNA: TGCGCCAGCAGCTTGGACGCGGGTTATGACTATGGCTACACCTTC. The rearrangement joins TRBV5-1 to TRBJ1-2; D ambiguous. Germline V gene lookup returns CDR1 SGHRS and CDR2 YFSETQ. Trimming left V 0 bases short and J 3 bases short, with 12 bases between. The CDR3 is 15 residues long.

This clonotype has a count of ten or more. This chain joins TRBV7-3 and TRBJ2-3; 9 positions match TRBD2. Looked up from germline, CDR1 is SGHTA and CDR2 is FQGTGA. The CDR3 is 16 residues long. The ends lost 2 bases at V and 2 bases at J; junction bases unmatched: 5. As DNA, the CDR3 is TGTGCCAGCAGCTTAGGTGCTAGCGGGGACACAGATACGCAGTATTTT. It specifies CASSLGASGDTDTQYF.